This TCR beta chain was documented in a study of T cell responses to AZD1222 COVID-19 vaccine. Worth noting for this clone: Its antigen remains unidentified.

V trimming: 0 bases; J trimming: 6 bases; junction bases outside the gene matches: 3. The CDR3 sequence is 14 residues long. Per the germline V gene, CDR1 is SGHRS and CDR2 is YFSETQ. Clones were read by immunoSEQ multiplex PCR, and TCRdb kept only the in-frame ones, dropping some. The table has over 100,000 clones, about nine tenths seen once. The study's findings and limits: Females outnumbered males among donors, who were mostly white British; clonal diversity was possibly underestimated.

The clonotype comes from an adult who received the AZD1222 COVID-19 vaccine. The chain employs TRBV5-1 and TRBJ1-5; 7 nucleotides line up with TRBD1. The sample was peripheral blood, taken 28 days after the second AZD1222 dose. CDR3 DNA: TGCGCCAGCAGCTTGGAAGGGGGCCGTCAGCCCCAGCATTTT. Its translation is CASSLEGGRQPQHF.